Included here is one T cell receptor (beta chain) sequence, with context. Per the study methods: From reference gene primer amplification, estimates of nucleated cell counts were derived. The repertoire was sequenced with immunoSEQ multiplex PCR; TCRdb's copy has only in-frame clones and lacks some. V, J and clone size were drawn from that table, and D and trimming were deduced from the DNA. This sample has around 170,000 clones; approximately 79% occur once, and the top ten carry approximately 3%. These data originate in a study of blood T cell repertoires in COVID-19. On the study more broadly: Samples of COVID-19 (acute and convalescent) were obtained from the United States, Italy and Spain. Sample material is recorded as cDNA or gDNA derived from T cells, B-cell-depleted T cells, or PBMCs.

Germline CDR1 reads LNHDA; CDR2 reads SQIVND (reference sequence). The CDR3 has 15 residues. Trimming took off 3 bases at V and 0 bases at J, with 9 bases between the two ends. This clonotype originated in a woman of 80 years or more with acute or convalescent COVID-19. Sequencing was performed on peripheral blood. The rearrangement links TRBV19 to TRBJ1-5; D is ambiguous. The CDR3 loop is CASSIKHYSNQPQHF. For the CDR3, the DNA is TGTGCCAGTAGTATCAAGCACTATAGCAATCAGCCCCAGCATTTT.